Below are 8 T cell receptor beta chains sequenced from a single sample in a study of T cell repertoires in cytomegalovirus infection. These receptors' targets are unknown. TCRdb analysed the reads with MiXCR anew, one entry per CDR3 protein. The data contain some 940,000 distinct CDR3 sequences, 30% to 40% of them singletons. The source material was cultured CD8+ T cells from PBMCs, sampled from culture after CMV antigen stimulation. All receptors come from a human donor in good health (CMV status not recorded). Some clones in this sample may be carry-over from other donors' samples.

This clonotype was seen at least ten times. This rearrangement joins TRBV7-2 to TRBJ2-5; D not resolved. Trimming removed 1 base at V and 9 bases at J, with 12 bases between. CDR3 length: 13 residues. The germline gives CDR1 SGHTA, CDR2 FQGNSA. The CDR3 protein is CASSLVSKLAQYF. CDR3 DNA sequence: TGTGCCAGCAGCTTAGTTTCGAAGTTGGCCCAGTACTTC.

The CDR3: CSAREELAGLNTGELFF. CDR3 in DNA: TGCAGTGCTAGAGAGGAACTAGCGGGACTGAACACCGGGGAGCTGTTTTTT. The V gene is TRBV20-1, the J gene TRBJ2-2; 10 nucleotides agree with TRBD2. CDR1 DFQATT and CDR2 SNEGSKA come from the germline V gene (reference sequence). This CDR3 spans 17 amino acids. V shed 0 bases and J 1 base; nucleotides not matched to a gene: 5.

This clonotype has ten or more counts. This chain joins TRBV7-9 and TRBJ1-6; 9 nucleotides align to TRBD1. The CDR3 spans 14 residues. The trim removed 1 base at V and 11 bases at J, leaving 3 bases unmatched. Germline V lookup: CDR1 SEHNR, CDR2 FQNEAQ (reference sequence). The DNA for the CDR3 is TGTGCCAGCAGCTTAGAACAGGGGGCCGCACCCCTCCACTTT. Translating gives CASSLEQGAAPLHF.

This clonotype was seen many times. This chain links TRBV7-2 with TRBJ2-3, with 9 bases lining up with TRBD1. This CDR3 is built from 16 residues. V shed 5 bases, J shed 4 bases, and the junction held 10 bases outside the gene matches. The germline V gene encodes CDR1 SGHTA and CDR2 FQGNSA. The CDR3 spells CASSEIRDRASDTQYF. The CDR3 DNA follows: TGTGCCAGCAGCGAAATCCGGGACAGGGCGTCAGATACGCAGTATTTT. Using reference TRBV7-2 and TRBJ2-3 for the parts outside the CDR3, the full variable domain is GAGVSQSPSNKVTEKGKDVELRCDPISGHTALYWYRQSLGQGLEFLIYFQGNSAPDKSGLPSDRFSAERTGGSVSTLTIQRTQQEDSAVYLCASSEIRDRASDTQYFGPGTRLTVL.

To note about this clonotype: This may come from a read error, since a much larger clone is one base off. The chain couples TRBV7-8 to TRBJ2-3; D is unresolved. Trimming shortened V by 5 bases and J by 0 bases, and 15 bases separated the two germline ends. CDR3 length: 16 residues. CDR1 is SGHVS and CDR2 is FQNEAQ in the germline V gene. The DNA for the CDR3 is TGTGCCAGCAGCGTTATCCCAGAACAGAGCACAGATACGCAGTATTTT. The encoded protein is CASSVIPEQSTDTQYF. Full variable domain (outside the CDR3, taken from reference TRBV7-8 and TRBJ2-3): GAGVSQSPRYKVAKRGQDVALRCDPISGHVSLFWYQQALGQGPEFLTYFQNEAQLDKSGLPSDRFFAERPEGSVSTLKIQRTQQEDSAVYLCASSVIPEQSTDTQYFGPGTRLTVL.

This rearrangement joins TRBV5-1 to TRBJ2-5; D unclear. Trimming removed 3 bases from V and 5 bases from J, with 8 bases in between. From germline, CDR1 is SGHRS and CDR2 YFSETQ. The length of the CDR3 is 12 residues. CDR3: CASSWDSETQYF. In DNA form, the CDR3 reads TGCGCCAGCAGCTGGGATTCGGAGACCCAGTACTTC.

The chain is built from TRBV12-3 or TRBV12-4 and TRBJ2-5; tentative D call: TRBD2 (5 bases). This CDR3 spans 16 amino acids. V was clipped by 1 base and J by 5 bases, with 17 bases between them. In nucleotides, the CDR3 is TGTGCCAGCAGTTTAGATCGACTATCCCTATCCGAGACCCAGTACTTC. This sequence encodes CASSLDRLSLSETQYF.

This clonotype appeared a few times. The rearrangement links TRBV7-8 to TRBJ2-1; TRBD2 agrees at 10 bases. Germline V lookup: CDR1 SGHVS, CDR2 FQNEAQ. V lost 5 bases, J lost 10 bases, and 8 bases stayed unmatched. CDR3 size: 14 residues. In nucleotides, the CDR3 is TGTGCCAGCAGCCAGCGGGGGGGCCGGGGAGAGCAGTTCTTC. It encodes CASSQRGGRGEQFF.